Shown below are 28 T cell receptor beta chains from a single sample sequenced in a study of T cells in Graves' hyperthyroidism and ophthalmopathy. Authors of the study amplified TCR beta CDR3 regions from RNA transcripts. First-round RT-PCR of the TCR CDR3 relied on the HTBI primer set. MiXCR, run by TCRdb on the multiplex PCR reads, gives a single entry per CDR3 protein. Here the sample spans 550,000 to 650,000 distinct CDR3 sequences, 14% being singletons. The sample consisted of blood. The receptors were gathered from a woman younger than 45 with Graves' hyperthyroidism that later progressed to Graves' ophthalmopathy.

This chain connects TRBV27 to TRBJ1-2; the D gene is possibly TRBD1 (5 bases). V was cut by 6 bases and J by 6 bases, with 17 bases left in between. CDR3 length equals 14 residues. The germline V gene has CDR1 MNHEY and CDR2 SMNVEV (reference sequence). CDR3 amino acids: CASSTGTFLNGYTF. CDR3 DNA: TGTGCCAGCAGCACTGGGACTTTTCTAAATGGCTACACCTTC.

V and J are TRBV30 and TRBJ2-5; tentative D call: TRBD1 (5 bases). V lost 7 bases, J lost 11 bases, and 20 bases lay in between. The CDR3 runs to 12 residues. Germline V gives CDR1 GTSNPN, CDR2 SVGIG (reference sequence). The CDR3 coding sequence is TGTGCCTTCAGGGTTCAGGTCTTGGGACAGTACTTC. Translation: CAFRVQVLGQYF.

There are a few counts of this clonotype. The V call is TRBV5-1, the J call TRBJ1-5, with D unresolved. The V gene lost 5 bases and the J gene lost 4 bases, with 10 bases spanning the gap. Germline values: CDR1 SGHRS, CDR2 YFSETQ. The CDR3 sequence is 13 residues long. CDR3 nucleotide sequence: TGCGCCAGCAGGGGGTCAGAAAATCAGCCCCAGCATTTT. Amino acids: CASRGSENQPQHF.

This sequence joins TRBV20-1 and TRBJ2-7; the match to TRBD1 covers 8 bases. Germline CDR1 is DFQATT and CDR2 is SNEGSKA (reference sequence). Losses at the gene ends were 5 bases for V and 5 bases for J; bases not matched to a gene: 5. This CDR3 is 12 amino acids long. The chain's CDR3 is CSAPGQGHEQYF. The CDR3 DNA follows: TGCAGTGCTCCCGGACAGGGCCACGAGCAGTACTTC.

This chain connects TRBV4-1 to TRBJ1-2; tentative D call: TRBD1 (5 bases). Germline V gives CDR1 MGHRA, CDR2 YSYEKL. Deletions cut 0 bases from V and 5 bases from J, with 16 bases between. This CDR3 is built from 16 residues. The CDR3 DNA sequence: TGCGCCAGCAGCCAAGAGGGGGGAATAATTGCTTATGGCTACACCTTC. Its translation is CASSQEGGIIAYGYTF.

This clonotype was counted many times. V and J are TRBV12-3 or TRBV12-4 and TRBJ1-1; 7 bases line up with TRBD1. The CDR3 consists of 14 residues. After removal of 6 bases from V and 4 bases from J, the junction contained 8 bases not matched to a gene. The CDR3 loop is CASSPQQGITEAFF. The CDR3, as DNA: TGTGCCAGCAGCCCCCAACAGGGGATCACTGAAGCTTTCTTT.

The V call is TRBV11-3, the J call TRBJ2-5; TRBD2 might be the D (6 bases). The CDR3 sequence is 16 residues long. The V gene lost 5 bases and the J gene lost 0 bases, with 16 bases spanning the gap. The germline V gene has CDR1 SGHNT and CDR2 YENEEA. The CDR3 sequence is CASSPRGREDQETQYF. CDR3 sequence (DNA): TGTGCCAGCAGCCCCCGTGGAAGGGAGGACCAAGAGACCCAGTACTTC.

This clonotype was found many times. This chain links TRBV7-3 with TRBJ2-1, with 14 bases fitting TRBD2. The ends lost 5 bases at V and 9 bases at J; junction bases unmatched: 18. Germline loops: CDR1 SGHTA, CDR2 FQGTGA. CDR3 length: 19 amino acids. CDR3 sequence reads: CASSRGGLAGVGQGSEQFF. CDR3 nucleotide sequence: TGTGCCAGCAGCCGAGGGGGACTAGCGGGAGTAGGGCAGGGTAGTGAGCAGTTCTTC.

This clonotype was counted many times. The V and J genes are TRBV27 and TRBJ2-7; possible D gene TRBD2, 5 bases. V was pared by 5 bases and J by 2 bases, with 10 bases between. The CDR3 totals 13 residues. Germline CDR1 and CDR2: MNHEY and SMNVEV (reference sequence). In DNA form, the CDR3 reads TGTGCCAGCAGTGACGCGGGTCCCTACGAGCAGTACTTC. Translation gives CASSDAGPYEQYF.

Concerning this clonotype: A read error may be the cause here, since a much bigger clone is one base away. The CDR3 coding sequence is TGTGCCACCAGCACTAGTGGGGGGGTATACGAGCAGTACTTC. The encoded protein is CATSTSGGVYEQYF. The V and J genes are TRBV15 and TRBJ2-7, with 7 bases lining up with TRBD2. The germline gives CDR1 LNHNV, CDR2 YYDKDF (reference sequence). V shed 4 bases, J shed 4 bases, and the junction held 7 bases outside the gene matches. The CDR3 sequence is 14 residues long.

This clonotype was seen many times. The chain carries TRBV2 and TRBJ2-3; TRBD2 matches at 14 bases. V was pared by 3 bases and J by 3 bases, with 5 bases of the junction left unmatched. Germline V gives CDR1 SNHLY, CDR2 FYNNEI. The CDR3 has 17 amino acids. CDR3 amino acids: CASSDAGTSGSTDTQYF. CDR3 bases: TGTGCCAGCAGTGACGCGGGGACTAGCGGGAGTACAGATACGCAGTATTTT.

This clonotype has ten or more counts. The rearrangement joins TRBV19 to TRBJ1-1; perhaps TRBD1 as D (5 bases). CDR1 LNHDA and CDR2 SQIVND come from the germline V gene (reference sequence). The CDR3 consists of 17 residues. Trimming shortened V by 3 bases and J by 0 bases, and 17 bases separated the two germline ends. CDR3 protein: CASSIVGNTGLNTEAFF. For the CDR3, the DNA is TGTGCCAGTAGTATTGTAGGCAATACAGGCTTGAACACTGAAGCTTTCTTT.

CDR3 residues: CSARDTTDSYEQYF. The CDR3 nucleotides are TGCAGTGCTAGAGATACGACGGATTCCTACGAGCAGTACTTC. V gene TRBV20-1 combines with J gene TRBJ2-7; D is unresolved. The V end lost 0 bases, the J end lost 1 base, and 10 bases lay between the germline ends. The germline CDR1 and CDR2 sequences are DFQATT and SNEGSKA (reference sequence). This CDR3 comprises 14 residues.

This clonotype has ten or more counts. The chain combines TRBV7-2 with TRBJ1-1; D gene ambiguous. V was pared by 3 bases and J by 6 bases, with 14 bases between. Germline-derived CDR1 and CDR2 are SGHTA and FQGNSA. There are 14 residues in the CDR3. DNA for the CDR3: TGTGCCAGCAGCTTTCCAGATCAGATCCCTGAAGCTTTCTTT. Translating gives CASSFPDQIPEAFF. Full variable domain (outside the CDR3, taken from reference TRBV7-2 and TRBJ1-1): GAGVSQSPSNKVTEKGKDVELRCDPISGHTALYWYRQSLGQGLEFLIYFQGNSAPDKSGLPSDRFSAERTGGSVSTLTIQRTQQEDSAVYLCASSFPDQIPEAFFGQGTRLTVV.

This clonotype was detected only a few times. In DNA, the CDR3 is TGTGCCAGCAGCTCTTCTTGGGGACAGGGGGAAGCTTTCTTT. It codes for CASSSSWGQGEAFF. This rearrangement joins TRBV7-3 to TRBJ1-1, with TRBD1 identical over 10 bases. The V and J ends lost 4 bases and 8 bases, in that order; junction bases with no gene match: 7. This CDR3 spans 14 amino acids. In germline, CDR1 is SGHTA, CDR2 FQGTGA.

This clonotype came up many times. V usage is TRBV9 and J usage is TRBJ1-2; no clear D gene. Trimming stripped 0 bases from V and 0 bases from J, with 9 bases between. The CDR3 has 15 amino acids. Germline CDR1 reads SGDLS; CDR2 reads YYNGEE. The CDR3 sequence is CASSVETTTNYGYTF. In DNA form, the CDR3 reads TGTGCCAGCAGCGTAGAGACAACTACTAACTATGGCTACACCTTC.

This clonotype was seen ten or more times. The chain carries TRBV20-1 and TRBJ1-2; unclear D gene. Deletions cut 6 bases from V and 6 bases from J, with 14 bases between. The CDR3 is made up of 12 amino acids. CDR1 and CDR2 (germline): DFQATT, SNEGSKA (reference sequence). In nucleotides, the CDR3 is TGCAGTGCCCATCCGGGAGGGAATGGCTACACCTTC. It codes for CSAHPGGNGYTF.

This clonotype was detected ten times or more. V usage is TRBV19 and J usage is TRBJ1-5, with D maybe TRBD1 (5 bases). The CDR3 extends over 16 amino acids. Germline assignment: CDR1 LNHDA and CDR2 SQIVND (reference sequence). V was pared by 1 base and J by 1 base, with 11 bases between. The CDR3 DNA sequence: TGTGCCAGTAGTATAGTCAGGGCTCGGAGCAATCAGCCCCAGCATTTT. Encoded protein: CASSIVRARSNQPQHF.

This clonotype showed up many times. The chain joins TRBV28 to TRBJ1-5; 10 bases align to TRBD1. The CDR3 has 15 residues. J was trimmed by 7 bases and V by 5 bases; bases with no gene match: 8. Germline CDR1 MDHEN, CDR2 SYDVKM. The CDR3: CASSLGQGVTQPQHF. CDR3 nucleotide sequence: TGTGCCAGCAGTCTAGGACAGGGGGTCACCCAGCCCCAGCATTTT.

This clonotype was seen more than once but under ten times. Given a much more abundant clone one base away, this may be a read error. The gene calls are TRBV7-2 and TRBJ1-2; TRBD1 is a possible D gene (5 bases). The CDR3 has 15 residues. The germline CDR1 and CDR2 sequences are SGHTA and FQGNSA. In DNA, the CDR3 is TGTGCCAGCAGCTTATGGGGGTCTGCTAACTATGGCCACACCTTC. This sequence encodes CASSLWGSANYGHTF.

In the case of this clonotype: No conserved phenylalanine or tryptophan ends this CDR3, so it is likely a read error. CDR3 region: CASSVASNTEAFY. The CDR3 DNA follows: TGTGCCAGCAGCGTAGCGTCTAACACTGAAGCTTTCTAT. J is TRBJ1-1 and V is TRBV9, with D unclear. The V gene lost 0 bases and the J gene lost 2 bases, with 5 bases spanning the gap. The CDR3 has 13 amino acids. Germline V gene sequence: CDR1 SGDLS, CDR2 YYNGEE.

This clonotype has ten or more counts. This sequence joins TRBV7-9 and TRBJ2-1, with 12 bases fitting TRBD2. V trimming: 2 bases; J trimming: 7 bases; junction bases outside the gene matches: 3. The CDR3 loop spans 15 amino acids. From germline, CDR1 is SEHNR and CDR2 FQNEAQ (reference sequence). CDR3 loop: CASSLLAGGRNEQFF. CDR3 DNA: TGTGCCAGCAGCTTACTAGCGGGAGGGCGTAATGAGCAGTTCTTC. The full variable domain, its missing parts supplied by reference TRBV7-9 and TRBJ2-1, is DTGVSQNPRHKITKRGQNVTFRCDPISEHNRLYWYRQTLGQGPEFLTYFQNEAQLEKSRLLSDRFSAERPKGSFSTLEIQRTEQGDSAMYLCASSLLAGGRNEQFFGPGTRLTVL.

This clonotype was seen repeatedly, ten times or more. The chain has TRBV11-2 and TRBJ2-6; D is unclear. This CDR3 is built from 16 residues. Germline CDR1 SGHAT, CDR2 FQNNGV. V was pared by 1 base and J by 0 bases, with 7 bases between. CDR3 sequence (DNA): TGTGCCAGCAGCTTAGCTCCCAGCTCTGGGGCCAACGTCCTGACTTTC. This sequence encodes CASSLAPSSGANVLTF. The variable domain in full, completed from reference TRBV11-2 and TRBJ2-6, reads EAGVAQSPRYKIIEKRQSVAFWCNPISGHATLYWYQQILGQGPKLLIQFQNNGVVDDSQLPKDRFSAERLKGVDSTLKIQPAKLEDSAVYLCASSLAPSSGANVLTFGAGSRLTVL.

This clonotype was found many times. This chain joins TRBV10-3 and TRBJ2-3, with D perhaps TRBD2 (6 bases). V lost 0 bases, J lost 4 bases, and 14 bases lay in between. The CDR3 covers 16 residues. Germline V CDR1 and CDR2: ENHRY, SYGVKD. The CDR3 coding sequence is TGTGCCATCAGTGAGTCGGGTAGCGGTCTAGCAGATACGCAGTATTTT. This sequence encodes CAISESGSGLADTQYF.

This clonotype was seen ten or more times. The J gene is TRBJ2-5, the V gene TRBV11-2; 7 bases align to TRBD2. The junction had 7 bases not matched to a gene; V was cut back by 5 bases and J by 1 base. Per the germline V gene, CDR1 is SGHAT and CDR2 is FQNNGV. This CDR3 has 15 residues. CDR3 nucleotides: TGTGCCAGCAGCCGTCCGGGGGGATCCCAAGAGACCCAGTACTTC. Its protein product is CASSRPGGSQETQYF.

This clonotype was counted a few times. The V gene is TRBV7-2, the J gene TRBJ1-1; no definite D call. Per the germline V gene, CDR1 is SGHTA and CDR2 is FQGNSA. V was shortened by 1 base and J by 13 bases, with 19 bases between the two germline ends. The CDR3 extends over 14 amino acids. CDR3 sequence (DNA): TGTGCCAGCAGCTTAGACAGAGGCGGGGTGATTGGTTTCTTT. Its translation is CASSLDRGGVIGFF.

This clonotype was observed many times. This chain links TRBV7-2 with TRBJ2-3; D unresolved. The V end lost 8 bases, the J end lost 2 bases, and 8 bases lay between the germline ends. The CDR3 is 12 residues long. CDR1 SGHTA and CDR2 FQGNSA come from the germline V gene. CDR3 protein: CASGKTTDTQYF. CDR3 DNA: TGTGCCAGCGGGAAGACCACAGATACGCAGTATTTT.

This clonotype turned up a few times. A single base separates this from a much larger clone, so it may be a read error. The rearrangement uses TRBV2 and TRBJ2-3; D gene unclear. Deletions cut 3 bases from V and 8 bases from J, with 24 bases between. This CDR3 contains 17 residues. Germline CDR1 is SNHLY and CDR2 is FYNNEI. In DNA, the CDR3 is TGTGCCAGCAGTGAGGGTCTCACTACCATGAGATCGGGTACGCAGTATTTT. Amino acid sequence: CASSEGLTTMRSGTQYF.